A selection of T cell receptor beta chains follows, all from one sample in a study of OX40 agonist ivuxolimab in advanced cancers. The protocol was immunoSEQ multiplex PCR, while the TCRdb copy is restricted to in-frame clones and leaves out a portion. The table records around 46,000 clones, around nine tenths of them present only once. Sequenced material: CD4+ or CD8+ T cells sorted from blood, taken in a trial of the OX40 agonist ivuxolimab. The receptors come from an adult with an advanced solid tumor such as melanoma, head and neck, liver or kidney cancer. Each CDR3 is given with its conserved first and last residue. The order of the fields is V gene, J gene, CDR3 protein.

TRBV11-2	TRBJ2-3	CASSFSGRGDTQYF
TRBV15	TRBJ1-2	CATRSRGLSGYTF
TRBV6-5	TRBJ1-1	CASSYDLGGTEAFF
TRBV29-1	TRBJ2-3	CSVEVWQGRADTQYF
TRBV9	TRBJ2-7	CASSVSGGATYEQYF
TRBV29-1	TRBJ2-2	CSVESSGATGELFF
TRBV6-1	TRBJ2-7	CASSFPGPDYEQYF
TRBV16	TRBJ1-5	CASSQPQAGTGSNQPQHF
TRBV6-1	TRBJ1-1	CASSEVGVGWTEAFF
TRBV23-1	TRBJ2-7	CASSLSAYEQYF
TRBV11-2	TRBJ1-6	CASQSRDVLSPLHF
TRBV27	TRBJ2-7	CASRIGTGFHEQYF
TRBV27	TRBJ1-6	CASSPGTADSPLHF
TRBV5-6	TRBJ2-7	CASSLGGSGIYEQYF
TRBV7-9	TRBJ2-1	CASSLVSGRRNEQFF
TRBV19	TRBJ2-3	CASSIVAGIADTQYF
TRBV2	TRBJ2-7	CASSVAGDYHEQYF
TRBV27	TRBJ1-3	CASSLQGAGNTIYF
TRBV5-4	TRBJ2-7	CASSFGIHYEQYF
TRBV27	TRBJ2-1	CASRSGAYNEQFF
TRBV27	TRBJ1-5	CASSLSSNQPQHF
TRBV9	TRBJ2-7	CASSAGLAGYEQYF
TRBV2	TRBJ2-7	CASRGSGSNF
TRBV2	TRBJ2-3	CASSPPRLGAADTQYF
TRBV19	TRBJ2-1	CASSVGTGGSYNEQFF
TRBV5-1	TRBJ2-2	CASSFGGAGELFF
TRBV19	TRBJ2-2	CASSAAPGQGPNTGELFF
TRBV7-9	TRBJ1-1	CASSLNTEAFF
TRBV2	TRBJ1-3	CASSETASGNTIYF
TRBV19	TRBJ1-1	CASSTNINGQFEAFF
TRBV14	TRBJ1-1	CASSDGNQAFF
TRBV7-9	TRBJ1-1	CASSLGASYGAFF
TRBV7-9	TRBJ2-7	CASSSVDSYEQYF
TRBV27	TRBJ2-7	CAYTGTGEGYEQYF
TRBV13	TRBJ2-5	CASSTAAQETQYF
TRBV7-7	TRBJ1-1	CAIERGAFF
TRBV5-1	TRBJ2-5	CASSSGLDQETQYF
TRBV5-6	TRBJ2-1	CASSFSGGGWLEQFF
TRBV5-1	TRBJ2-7	CASSLEHPSYEQYF
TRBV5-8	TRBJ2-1	CASSLGTSGGADEQFF
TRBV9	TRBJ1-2	CASSAGQMYGYTF
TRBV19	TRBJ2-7	CASSIDLARAHEQYF
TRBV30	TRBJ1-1	CAWSVTVGREAFF
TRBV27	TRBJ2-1	CASSVTSGSSYNEQFF
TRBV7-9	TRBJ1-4	CASSSSQGGWNNEKLFF
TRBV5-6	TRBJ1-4	CASSGDSPDEKLFF
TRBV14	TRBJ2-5	CASSQGLLETQYF
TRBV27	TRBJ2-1	CASSLGTSGANEQFF